This T cell receptor beta chain was found in a study of T cells in Graves' hyperthyroidism and ophthalmopathy. General observations from the study: Within blood appeared most thyroid clonotypes that had expanded above 0.001.

Fresh 10 ml peripheral blood yielded PBMCs. The V gene's germline CDR1 is SGHRS and CDR2 YFSETQ. The CDR3 has 13 amino acids. RNA transcripts were the template for amplifying TCR beta CDR3 regions. Using the HTBI primer set, a first-round RT-PCR was run on the TCR CDR3. TCRdb redid the calling of the multiplex PCR reads with MiXCR, one entry per CDR3 protein. The table shows about 380,000 distinct CDR3 sequences, with 18% occurring only once. On this clonotype: Antigen unknown. Germline and junction disagree at one end, which may indicate a read error.

The V gene is TRBV5-1, the J gene TRBJ1-6, with TRBD1 matching 10 bases. This TCR came from a man younger than 35 with Graves' ophthalmopathy. The sequencing sample was made of blood. CDR3: CASSPGQGAPLHF. The CDR3 DNA follows: TGTGCCAGCAGCCCCGGACAGGGGGCACCCCTCCACTTT.